The 22 T cell receptor beta chains below all came from one sample that was sequenced in a study of control samples from healthy donors and cancer patients. Assay used: immunoSEQ multiplex PCR; TCRdb lists only in-frame clones, some missing. The table lists 210,000 or so clones, approximately 90% of them singletons. The specimen sequenced was blood. The receptors stem from a man aged 25-45 years in good health.

This clone was seen just once. V and J are TRBV30 and TRBJ1-2; TRBD1 is a possible D gene (6 bases). This CDR3 has 13 amino acids. The V end lost 4 bases, the J end lost 7 bases, and 16 bases lay between the germline ends. In germline, CDR1 is GTSNPN, CDR2 SVGIG (reference sequence). The CDR3 spells CAWIKLAGAGYTF. In DNA, the CDR3 is TGTGCCTGGATTAAACTGGCAGGGGCTGGCTACACCTTC.

J is TRBJ1-5 and V is TRBV20-1; 7 bases align to TRBD1. This CDR3 has 10 amino acids. V gave up 5 bases and J gave up 10 bases; unmatched junction bases: 2. Germline V gives CDR1 DFQATT, CDR2 SNEGSKA (reference sequence). CDR3 sequence reads: CSAGDRPQHF. The CDR3 coding sequence is TGCAGTGCTGGGGACAGACCCCAGCATTTT.

This chain joins TRBV30 and TRBJ2-2; 7 bases line up with TRBD1. The ends lost 3 bases at V and 7 bases at J; junction bases unmatched: 8. This CDR3 comprises 14 residues. Germline V gene lookup returns CDR1 GTSNPN and CDR2 SVGIG (reference sequence). In nucleotides, the CDR3 is TGTGCCTGGAGGGCAGGGGGTTTTTTCGGGGAGCTGTTTTTT. Protein: CAWRAGGFFGELFF.

The rearrangement joins TRBV24-1 to TRBJ1-2, with D perhaps matching TRBD1 (6 bases). Trimming took 6 bases from V and 8 from J, leaving 15 bases between them. Germline V gene data show CDR1 as KGHDR and CDR2 as SFDVKD. This CDR3 contains 13 residues. CDR3 nucleotides: TGTGCCACCAGTTCTGCGGGGGCGCGGGGCTACACCTTC. Translated: CATSSAGARGYTF.

This chain connects TRBV28 to TRBJ1-6, with D perhaps TRBD1 (6 bases). V was shortened by 2 bases and J by 12 bases, with 11 bases between the two germline ends. The CDR3 contains 13 residues. Germline CDR1 MDHEN, CDR2 SYDVKM. This CDR3 reads CASSLGGGQPLHF. CDR3 DNA: TGTGCCAGCAGTTTAGGAGGGGGACAACCCCTCCACTTT. Drawing the rest from reference TRBV28 and TRBJ1-6, the complete variable domain is DVKVTQSSRYLVKRTGEKVFLECVQDMDHENMFWYRQDPGLGLRLIYFSYDVKMKEKGDIPEGYSVSREKKERFSLILESASTNQTSMYLCASSLGGGQPLHFGNGTRLTVT.

The chain has TRBV30 and TRBJ1-4; D gene uncertain. Trimming left V 2 bases short and J 8 bases short, with 9 bases between. Looked up from germline, CDR1 is GTSNPN and CDR2 is SVGIG (reference sequence). The CDR3 length is 12 residues. CDR3 protein: CAWSPQREKLFF. Here the CDR3 DNA reads TGTGCCTGGAGTCCTCAGAGGGAAAAACTGTTTTTT. Together with reference TRBV30 and TRBJ1-4, the CDR3 gives the full variable domain: SQTIHQWPATLVQPVGSPLSLECTVEGTSNPNLYWYRQAAGRGLQLLFYSVGIGQISSEVPQNLSASRPQDRQFILSSKKLLLSDSGFYLCAWSPQREKLFFGSGTQLSVL.

The rearrangement uses TRBV25-1 and TRBJ2-1; a possible D gene is TRBD2 (5 bases). The CDR3 consists of 13 residues. Trimming cost V 1 base and J 6 bases, with 7 bases left between them. Per germline, CDR1 MGHDK and CDR2 SYGVNS. The CDR3 sequence: CASSESGFNEQFF. The CDR3 region has the DNA TGTGCCAGCAGTGAATCGGGGTTCAATGAGCAGTTCTTC.

CDR3 coding DNA: TGTGCCAGCAGCCTTAGGACAGGGGGTATTTCCTACGAGCAGTACTTC. Protein sequence: CASSLRTGGISYEQYF. This rearrangement joins TRBV7-9 to TRBJ2-7, with 10 bases aligning to TRBD1. From germline, CDR1 is SEHNR and CDR2 FQNEAQ (reference sequence). This CDR3 contains 16 residues. V was clipped by 5 bases and J by 1 base; unmatched bases: 8.

The rearrangement links TRBV7-2 to TRBJ2-7; no firm D call. The CDR3 covers 14 residues. V was pared by 0 bases and J by 7 bases, with 13 bases between. CDR1 is SGHTA and CDR2 is FQGNSA in the germline V gene. The CDR3 region is CASSLAGVLVEQYF. CDR3 nucleotide sequence: TGTGCCAGCAGCTTAGCGGGCGTGCTGGTGGAGCAGTACTTC.

The genes are TRBV12-1 and TRBJ1-2; the table gives TRBD1 as D, unverified against the DNA. TRBV12-1 is noted as a pseudogene. The CDR3 extends over 14 amino acids. Here the CDR3 DNA reads TGTGCCAGCAGCCCAACAGGGGGCGGTTGTGGCTACACCTTC. Translated: CASSPTGGGCGYTF.

J is TRBJ2-3 and V is TRBV19; D is perhaps TRBD1 (6 bases). Trimming removed 3 bases at V and 0 bases at J, with 22 bases between. This CDR3 is built from 19 residues. Germline V gene data show CDR1 as LNHDA and CDR2 as SQIVND (reference sequence). CDR3 DNA sequence: TGTGCCAGTAGTATTAATGGGGGCAGGGGCAGGGCCAGCACAGATACGCAGTATTTT. Amino acid sequence: CASSINGGRGRASTDTQYF. Variable domain in full (rest from reference TRBV19 and TRBJ2-3): DGGITQSPKYLFRKEGQNVTLSCEQNLNHDAMYWYRQDPGQGLRLIYYSQIVNDFQKGDIAEGYSVSREKKESFPLTVTSAQKNPTAFYLCASSINGGRGRASTDTQYFGPGTRLTVL.

The rearrangement links TRBV5-6 to TRBJ1-2, with 9 positions matching TRBD1. J gave up 14 bases and V 0 bases, and 11 bases lay outside the gene matches. In germline, CDR1 is SGHDT, CDR2 YYEEEE. The CDR3 covers 14 residues. The CDR3 protein is CASSLVGLQGAWTF. The CDR3 nucleotides are TGTGCCAGCAGCTTGGTGGGATTACAGGGGGCTTGGACCTTC.

This clone was picked up a small number of times. V is TRBV2 and J is TRBJ1-1; D possibly corresponds to TRBD1 (6 bases). V was clipped by 6 bases and J by 1 base, with 9 bases between them. From germline, CDR1 is SNHLY and CDR2 FYNNEI. There are 13 residues in the CDR3. The CDR3 sequence: CASRGTKNTEAFF. In DNA, the CDR3 is TGTGCCAGCAGAGGGACAAAGAACACTGAAGCTTTCTTT.

V is TRBV10-2 and J is TRBJ2-7; the match to TRBD2 covers 15 bases. The V gene end was trimmed by 2 bases and the J gene end by 5 bases; junction bases not matched to a gene: 4. In germline, CDR1 is WSHSY, CDR2 SAAADI. CDR3 length: 16 residues. CDR3 residues: CASSERTSGGAHEQYF. The DNA of the CDR3 is TGCGCCAGCAGTGAGCGGACTAGCGGGGGGGCCCACGAGCAGTACTTC.

The V and J genes are TRBV10-3 and TRBJ2-1; a possible D gene is TRBD2 (6 bases). CDR3 size: 17 residues. Germline CDR1 ENHRY, CDR2 SYGVKD. The V end lost 6 bases, the J end lost 0 bases, and 18 bases lay between the germline ends. CDR3 nucleotide sequence: TGTGCCATCAGATCCCCGGTTGAGACTAGCTCCTACAATGAGCAGTTCTTC. Its translation is CAIRSPVETSSYNEQFF.

The chain employs TRBV25-1 and TRBJ1-4; TRBD1 agrees at 7 bases. The germline gives CDR1 MGHDK, CDR2 SYGVNS. The V gene end was trimmed by 3 bases and the J gene end by 10 bases; junction bases not matched to a gene: 8. This CDR3 is built from 14 residues. CDR3 sequence: CASSESRNRGKLFF. CDR3 bases: TGTGCCAGCAGTGAGTCCCGAAACAGGGGAAAACTGTTTTTT.

The chain recombines TRBV7-9 with TRBJ2-3, with 7 bases identical to TRBD2. CDR3 length: 16 amino acids. The junction had 12 bases not matched to a gene; V was cut back by 3 bases and J by 6 bases. The germline V gene encodes CDR1 SEHNR and CDR2 FQNEAQ (reference sequence). This chain's CDR3 is CASSLLAGVPGDTQYF. The CDR3 DNA reads TGTGCCAGCAGCTTGTTGGCGGGGGTCCCAGGGGATACGCAGTATTTT.

The chain carries TRBV7-8 and TRBJ1-3; TRBD1 matches at 8 bases. CDR1 is SGHVS and CDR2 is FQNEAQ in the germline V gene. Unmatched junction bases numbered 12, after V lost 6 bases and J lost 2 bases. The CDR3 extends over 17 amino acids. The CDR3 reads CASSPRTGLPPGNTIYF. The CDR3 nucleotides read TGTGCCAGCAGTCCGCGGACAGGGCTGCCCCCTGGAAACACCATATATTTT.

The genes are TRBV30 and TRBJ1-6; no reliable D call. Germline V gene sequence: CDR1 GTSNPN, CDR2 SVGIG (reference sequence). The CDR3 has 15 residues. With 0 bases removed from V and 7 bases from J, the gap between germline ends came to 13 bases. The CDR3, as DNA: TGTGCCTGGAGTGTCCAAGGACGGCTAAATTCACCCCTCCACTTT. Protein: CAWSVQGRLNSPLHF.

The chain couples TRBV27 to TRBJ1-5; TRBD1 aligns across 9 bases. The CDR3 has 15 residues. The germline CDR1 and CDR2 sequences are MNHEY and SMNVEV (reference sequence). V gave up 0 bases and J gave up 6 bases; unmatched junction bases: 3. The CDR3 DNA reads as TGTGCCAGCAGTTTATCTACAGGGGGCAGTCAGCCCCAGCATTTT. Its translation is CASSLSTGGSQPQHF.

The chain recombines TRBV9 with TRBJ2-7; TRBD1 matches at 8 bases. J gave up 6 bases and V 4 bases, and 3 bases lay outside the gene matches. This CDR3 contains 12 residues. Germline loops: CDR1 SGDLS, CDR2 YYNGEE. CDR3 coding DNA: TGTGCCAGCAGCCCCACAGGGGGCGAGCAGTACTTC. Protein product: CASSPTGGEQYF. The variable domain in full, completed from reference TRBV9 and TRBJ2-7, reads DSGVTQTPKHLITATGQRVTLRCSPRSGDLSVYWYQQSLDQGLQFLIQYYNGEERAKGNILERFSAQQFPDLHSELNLSSLELGDSALYFCASSPTGGEQYFGPGTRLTVT.

CDR3 amino acids: CATKTGTFNSPLHF. The CDR3 DNA reads as TGTGCCACGAAAACCGGGACCTTTAATTCACCCCTCCACTTT. The chain employs TRBV15 and TRBJ1-6, with a tentative D call TRBD1 (5 bases). This CDR3 is built from 14 residues. Trimming took off 9 bases at V and 6 bases at J, with 15 bases between the two ends. The germline V gene has CDR1 LNHNV and CDR2 YYDKDF (reference sequence).